This section outlines one TCR beta chain sequence together with its context. The antigen is undetermined. These data come from a study of beta chain features in type 1 diabetes. General study results and limits: The study notes PCR might favor shorter templates equally in patients and controls. Type 1 diabetes patients had moderately but significantly shorter TCRB CDR3s in all four CD4+ subsets. VDJ junctions from type 1 diabetes patients carried fewer insertions and larger deletions.

This CDR3 comprises 15 residues. Germline V gives CDR1 GTSNPN, CDR2 SVGIG (reference sequence). V lost 0 bases and J lost 2; bases outside the gene matches: 6. Expressed TCRB transcripts were sequenced because the isolated RNA had all been reverse transcribed beforehand. Sequencing used immunoSEQ multiplex PCR; TCRdb keeps in-frame clones, though not all of them. This sample carries roughly 100,000 clones, approximately 30% of them seen once, and the ten largest clones take 0.5% to 0.55%. The chain uses TRBV30 and TRBJ2-7; 8 nucleotides align to TRBD1. This clonotype originated in a young woman with type 1 diabetes. Material: central memory CD4+ T cells from blood. The CDR3 is CAWSVQGAKAYEQYF. CDR3 DNA: TGTGCCTGGAGTGTTCAGGGGGCGAAGGCCTACGAGCAGTACTTC.